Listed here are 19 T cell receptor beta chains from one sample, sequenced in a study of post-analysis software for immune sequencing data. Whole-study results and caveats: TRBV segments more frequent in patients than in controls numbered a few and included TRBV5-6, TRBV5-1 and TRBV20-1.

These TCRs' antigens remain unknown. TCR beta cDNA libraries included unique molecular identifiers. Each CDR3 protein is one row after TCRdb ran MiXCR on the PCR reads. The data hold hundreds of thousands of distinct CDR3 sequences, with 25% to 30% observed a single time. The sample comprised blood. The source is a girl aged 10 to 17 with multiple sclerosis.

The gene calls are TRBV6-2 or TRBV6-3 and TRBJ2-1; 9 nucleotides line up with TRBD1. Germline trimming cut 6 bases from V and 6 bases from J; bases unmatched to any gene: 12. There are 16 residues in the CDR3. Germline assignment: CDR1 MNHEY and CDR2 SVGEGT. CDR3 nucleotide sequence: TGTGCCAGCAGAATTTACGGGGGGACAGGGTCCAATGAGCAGTTCTTC. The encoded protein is CASRIYGGTGSNEQFF.

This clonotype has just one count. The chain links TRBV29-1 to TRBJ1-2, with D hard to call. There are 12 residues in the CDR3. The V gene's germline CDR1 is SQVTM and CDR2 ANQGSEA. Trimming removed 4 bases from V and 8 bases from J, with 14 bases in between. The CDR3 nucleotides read TGCAGCGTTGTGGGTCAACCACACGGCTACACCTTC. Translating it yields CSVVGQPHGYTF.

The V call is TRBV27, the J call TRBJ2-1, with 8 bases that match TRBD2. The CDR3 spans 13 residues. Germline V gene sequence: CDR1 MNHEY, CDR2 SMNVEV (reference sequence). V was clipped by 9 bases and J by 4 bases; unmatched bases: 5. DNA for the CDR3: TGTGCCAGTACCTCTAGCGGGTACAATGAGCAGTTCTTC. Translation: CASTSSGYNEQFF.

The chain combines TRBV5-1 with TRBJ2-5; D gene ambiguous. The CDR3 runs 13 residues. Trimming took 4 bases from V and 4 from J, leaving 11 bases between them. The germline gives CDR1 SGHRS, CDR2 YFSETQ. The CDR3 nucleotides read TGCGCCAGCAGCAAAAACCCGGGAGAGACCCAGTACTTC. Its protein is CASSKNPGETQYF. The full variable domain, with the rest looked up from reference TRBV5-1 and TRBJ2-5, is KAGVTQTPRYLIKTRGQQVTLSCSPISGHRSVSWYQQTPGQGLQFLFEYFSETQRNKGNFPGRFSGRQFSNSRSEMNVSTLELGDSALYLCASSKNPGETQYFGPGTRLLVL.

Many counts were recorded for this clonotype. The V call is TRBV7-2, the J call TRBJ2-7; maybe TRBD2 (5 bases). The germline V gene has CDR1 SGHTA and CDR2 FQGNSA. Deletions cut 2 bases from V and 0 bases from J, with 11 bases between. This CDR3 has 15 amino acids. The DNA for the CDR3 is TGTGCCAGCAGCTTACTACTGGGGAGCTCCTACGAGCAGTACTTC. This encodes CASSLLLGSSYEQYF.

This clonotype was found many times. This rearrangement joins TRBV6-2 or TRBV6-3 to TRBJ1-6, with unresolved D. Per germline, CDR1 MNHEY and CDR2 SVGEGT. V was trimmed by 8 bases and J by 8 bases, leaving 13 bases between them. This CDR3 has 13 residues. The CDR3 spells CASGALGYSPLHF. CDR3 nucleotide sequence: TGTGCCAGCGGAGCCCTGGGGTATTCACCCCTCCACTTT.

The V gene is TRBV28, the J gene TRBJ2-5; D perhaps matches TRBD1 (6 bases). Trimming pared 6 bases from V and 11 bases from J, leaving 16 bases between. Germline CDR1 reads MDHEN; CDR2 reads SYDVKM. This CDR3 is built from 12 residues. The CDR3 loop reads CASRPQGKEQYF. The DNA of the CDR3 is TGTGCCAGCAGGCCACAGGGTAAAGAGCAGTACTTC.

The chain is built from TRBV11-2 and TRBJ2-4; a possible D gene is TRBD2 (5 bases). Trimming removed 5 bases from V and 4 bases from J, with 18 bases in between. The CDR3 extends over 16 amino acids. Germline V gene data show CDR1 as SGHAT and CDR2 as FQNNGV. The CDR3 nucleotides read TGTGCCAGCAGCCGCCTTATACTAGGAGAAAAAAACATTCAGTACTTC. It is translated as CASSRLILGEKNIQYF.

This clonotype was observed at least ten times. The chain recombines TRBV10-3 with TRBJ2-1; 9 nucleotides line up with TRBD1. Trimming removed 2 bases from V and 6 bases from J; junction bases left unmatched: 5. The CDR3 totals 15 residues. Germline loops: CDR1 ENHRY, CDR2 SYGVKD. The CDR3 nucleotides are TGTGCCATCAGTGAGACAGGGGGCTTTATCAATGAGCAGTTCTTC. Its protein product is CAISETGGFINEQFF.

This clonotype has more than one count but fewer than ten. The CDR3 region has the DNA TGCAGTGCTAGCCACCACACGGGACAGGGCTCAAACATTCAGTACTTC. It is translated as CSASHHTGQGSNIQYF. The chain couples TRBV20-1 to TRBJ2-4, with TRBD1 matching 9 bases. Per the germline V gene, CDR1 is DFQATT and CDR2 is SNEGSKA (reference sequence). The length of the CDR3 is 16 residues. With V trimmed by 3 bases and J by 6 bases, 12 bases remained unmatched.

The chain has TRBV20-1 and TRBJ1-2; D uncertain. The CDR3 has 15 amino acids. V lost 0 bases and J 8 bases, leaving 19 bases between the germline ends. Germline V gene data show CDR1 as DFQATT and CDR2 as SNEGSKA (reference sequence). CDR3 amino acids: CSARDRDFPYSGYTF. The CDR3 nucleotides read TGCAGTGCTAGAGATCGAGACTTCCCCTATTCCGGCTACACCTTC.

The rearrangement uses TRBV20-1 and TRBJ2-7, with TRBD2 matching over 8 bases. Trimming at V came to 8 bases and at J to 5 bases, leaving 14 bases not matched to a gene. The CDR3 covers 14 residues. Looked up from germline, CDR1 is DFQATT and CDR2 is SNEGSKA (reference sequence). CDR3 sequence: CSPLLGSGRDEQYF. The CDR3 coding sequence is TGCAGTCCATTGTTAGGTTCCGGGAGGGACGAGCAGTACTTC.

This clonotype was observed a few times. CDR3 in DNA: TGTGCCAGCTCACCACCGGACTGGGTGTCGGCGGGAGGGCAAGAGACCCAGTACTTC. It yields the protein CASSPPDWVSAGGQETQYF. The V gene is TRBV18, the J gene TRBJ2-5; TRBD2 agrees at 9 bases. In germline, CDR1 is KGHSH, CDR2 LQKENI. This CDR3 contains 19 residues. V lost 0 bases and J lost 2; bases outside the gene matches: 13.

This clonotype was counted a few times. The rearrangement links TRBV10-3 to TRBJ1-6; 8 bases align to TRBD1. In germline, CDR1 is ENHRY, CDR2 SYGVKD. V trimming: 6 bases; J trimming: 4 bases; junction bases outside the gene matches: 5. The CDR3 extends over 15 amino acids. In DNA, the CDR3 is TGTGCCATCAGGATGGACAGGGCATATAATTCACCCCTCCACTTT. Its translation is CAIRMDRAYNSPLHF.

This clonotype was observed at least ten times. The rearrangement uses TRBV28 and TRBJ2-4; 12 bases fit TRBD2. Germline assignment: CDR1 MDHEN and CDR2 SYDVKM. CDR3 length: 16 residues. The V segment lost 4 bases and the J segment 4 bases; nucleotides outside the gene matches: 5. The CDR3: CASSSGLAGKKNIQYF. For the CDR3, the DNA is TGTGCCAGCAGTTCAGGACTAGCGGGGAAGAAAAACATTCAGTACTTC.

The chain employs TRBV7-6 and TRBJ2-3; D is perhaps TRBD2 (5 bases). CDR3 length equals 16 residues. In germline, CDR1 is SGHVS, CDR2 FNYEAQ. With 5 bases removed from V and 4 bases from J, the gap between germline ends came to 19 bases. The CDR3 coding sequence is TGTGCCAGCAGCCCCAGCCGAGGGAGAGGGTCAGATACGCAGTATTTT. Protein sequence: CASSPSRGRGSDTQYF.

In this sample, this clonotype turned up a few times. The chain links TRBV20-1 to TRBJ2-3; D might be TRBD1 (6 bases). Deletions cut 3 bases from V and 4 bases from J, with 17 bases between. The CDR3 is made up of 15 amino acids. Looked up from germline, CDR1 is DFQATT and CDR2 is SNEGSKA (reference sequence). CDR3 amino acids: CSARDPQGGPDTQYF. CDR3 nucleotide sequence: TGCAGTGCTAGGGACCCTCAAGGGGGACCAGATACGCAGTATTTT.

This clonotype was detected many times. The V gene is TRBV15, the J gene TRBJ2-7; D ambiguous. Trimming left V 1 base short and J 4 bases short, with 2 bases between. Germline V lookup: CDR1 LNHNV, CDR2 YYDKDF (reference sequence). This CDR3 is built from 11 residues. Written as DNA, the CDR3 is TGTGCCACCAGCAGAGGATACGAGCAGTACTTC. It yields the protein CATSRGYEQYF.

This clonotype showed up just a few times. CDR3 protein: CASSLTAGGPYEQYF. The CDR3 nucleotides read TGTGCCAGCAGCTTGACGGCGGGAGGGCCCTACGAGCAGTACTTC. This sequence joins TRBV5-5 and TRBJ2-4; 9 bases map to TRBD2. The J call is in doubt because the DNA end fits TRBJ2-7 better. The CDR3 runs 15 residues. Looked up from germline, CDR1 is SGHKS and CDR2 is YYEKEE (reference sequence).